These 27 T cell receptor beta chains came from one sample sequenced in a study of cytomegalovirus exposure and HLA in healthy donors. 13 Jbeta primers and 60 Vbeta primers were used for the PCR. Sequencing used immunoSEQ multiplex PCR; TCRdb keeps in-frame clones, though not all of them. The sample has about 97,000 clones; roughly 76% are singletons. The sequencing input was PBMCs. The origin of the receptors is a man aged 35-49 years in good health and CMV-seronegative.

The chain employs TRBV5-1 and TRBJ2-1; tentative D call: TRBD2 (5 bases). CDR1 is SGHRS, CDR2 YFSETQ, per germline. V gave up 2 bases and J gave up 9 bases, with 15 bases separating them. The CDR3 totals 14 residues. The CDR3: CASSFDLAVGEQFF. The CDR3 DNA follows: TGCGCCAGCAGCTTTGATCTAGCAGTGGGTGAGCAGTTCTTC.

The chain carries TRBV27 and TRBJ2-7, with D possibly being TRBD2 (5 bases). The V end was cut by 0 bases, the J end by 6 bases, with 12 bases between. The germline CDR1 and CDR2 sequences are MNHEY and SMNVEV (reference sequence). The CDR3 totals 14 residues. This CDR3 is CASSLSEESGEQYF. The CDR3 DNA follows: TGTGCCAGCAGTTTATCGGAGGAATCGGGCGAGCAGTACTTC.

The DNA of the CDR3 is TGTGCCAGTAGTATGAACGGTCGCGGCAGGGGCTCTGGAAACACCATATATTTT. It specifies CASSMNGRGRGSGNTIYF. The chain has TRBV19 and TRBJ1-3, with D maybe TRBD1 (6 bases). The germline V gene has CDR1 LNHDA and CDR2 SQIVND (reference sequence). V was clipped by 3 bases and J by 0 bases, with 18 bases between them. This CDR3 is 18 amino acids long.

The chain links TRBV5-1 to TRBJ1-6; D possibly corresponds to TRBD1 (6 bases). In germline, CDR1 is SGHRS, CDR2 YFSETQ. The CDR3 totals 16 residues. The ends were cut back, 4 bases at V and 7 bases at J, with 18 bases in the middle. The chain's CDR3 is CASSPQSDSLNSPLHF. CDR3 bases: TGCGCCAGCAGCCCCCAATCGGACAGCCTAAATTCACCCCTCCACTTT.

The gene calls are TRBV5-1 and TRBJ2-7, with 8 bases lining up with TRBD2. The CDR3 loop spans 15 amino acids. Germline CDR1 is SGHRS and CDR2 is YFSETQ. J lost 4 bases, V lost 1 base, and 7 bases had no gene match. DNA of the CDR3: TGCGCCAGCAGCTTGACCCCCGGGAGGGTGTACGAGCAGTACTTC. This translates into CASSLTPGRVYEQYF.

The rearrangement links TRBV27 to TRBJ2-7, with a tentative D call TRBD2 (5 bases). CDR3 size: 14 residues. Germline assignment: CDR1 MNHEY and CDR2 SMNVEV (reference sequence). V was cut by 0 bases and J by 4 bases, with 10 bases left in between. The CDR3 protein is CASSLSVSGYEQYF. The CDR3 DNA reads TGTGCCAGCAGTTTATCGGTTTCGGGGTACGAGCAGTACTTC.

This clone was seen just once. CDR3 protein: CASSLDRGNQPQHF. The CDR3 DNA is TGTGCCAGCAGCTTGGACAGGGGCAATCAGCCCCAGCATTTT. The rearrangement joins TRBV5-8 to TRBJ1-5, with a weak D call TRBD1 (6 bases). V lost 0 bases and J lost 2, with 6 bases in between. The CDR3 covers 14 residues. Germline V gene lookup returns CDR1 SGHTS and CDR2 YDEGEE.

Note on this clone: The sample carries other DNA sequences with the same CDR3. The chain recombines TRBV5-1 with TRBJ1-1; 9 bases match TRBD1. This CDR3 contains 14 residues. Looked up from germline, CDR1 is SGHRS and CDR2 is YFSETQ. J was trimmed by 4 bases and V by 2 bases; bases with no gene match: 3. The CDR3 nucleotides read TGCGCCAGCAGCTTACAGGGGGCTGGCACTGAAGCTTTCTTT. Residues: CASSLQGAGTEAFF.

The V call is TRBV18, the J call TRBJ2-2; TRBD2 might be the D (5 bases). Looked up from germline, CDR1 is KGHSH and CDR2 is LQKENI. The CDR3 spans 14 residues. V gave up 3 bases and J gave up 6 bases, with 11 bases separating them. In nucleotides, the CDR3 is TGTGCCAGCTCACCTTTTGTCGGGGCCGGGGAGCTGTTTTTT. It encodes CASSPFVGAGELFF.

A single count supports this clone. The chain recombines TRBV29-1 with TRBJ2-3, with 10 nucleotides matching TRBD2. The ends lost 1 base at V and 0 bases at J; junction bases unmatched: 4. The CDR3 has 16 amino acids. The germline CDR1 and CDR2 sequences are SQVTM and ANQGSEA. CDR3 nucleotides: TGCAGCGTTGAAGGCCTAGCGGGAGTTAGCACAGATACGCAGTATTTT. Translating it yields CSVEGLAGVSTDTQYF.

J is TRBJ1-2 and V is TRBV29-1, with a tentative D call TRBD1 (5 bases). Trimming removed 6 bases from V and 1 base from J, with 9 bases in between. CDR1 is SQVTM, CDR2 ANQGSEA, per germline. This CDR3 spans 12 amino acids. The CDR3 protein is CSVTAFNYGYTF. In DNA, the CDR3 is TGCAGCGTGACAGCCTTTAACTATGGCTACACCTTC.

CDR3 residues: CASSLLGETQYF. The CDR3 nucleotides read TGTGCCAGCAGCCTCCTCGGAGAGACCCAGTACTTC. The chain links TRBV28 to TRBJ2-5; D ambiguous. The V gene lost 6 bases and the J gene lost 4 bases, with 9 bases spanning the gap. Germline loops: CDR1 MDHEN, CDR2 SYDVKM. The CDR3 consists of 12 residues. Using reference TRBV28 and TRBJ2-5 for the parts outside the CDR3, the full variable domain is DVKVTQSSRYLVKRTGEKVFLECVQDMDHENMFWYRQDPGLGLRLIYFSYDVKMKEKGDIPEGYSVSREKKERFSLILESASTNQTSMYLCASSLLGETQYFGPGTRLLVL.

This sequence joins TRBV5-6 and TRBJ1-6; a possible D gene is TRBD1 (6 bases). CDR3 length: 16 amino acids. Trimming stripped 4 bases from V and 11 bases from J, with 22 bases between. Germline assignment: CDR1 SGHDT and CDR2 YYEEEE. The chain's CDR3 is CASSGGVRGRTTPLHF. The CDR3 nucleotides read TGTGCCAGCAGCGGGGGCGTTAGAGGAAGAACGACACCCCTCCACTTT. The full variable domain, completed using reference TRBV5-6 and TRBJ1-6, is DAGVTQSPTHLIKTRGQQVTLRCSPKSGHDTVSWYQQALGQGPQFIFQYYEEEERQRGNFPDRFSGHQFPNYSSELNVNALLLGDSALYLCASSGGVRGRTTPLHFGNGTRLTVT.

The rearrangement uses TRBV6-5 and TRBJ2-7; 8 bases fit TRBD1. Germline CDR1 is MNHEY and CDR2 is SVGAGI. The CDR3 has 14 residues. V shed 4 bases, J shed 6 bases, and the junction held 8 bases outside the gene matches. CDR3 DNA sequence: TGTGCCAGCAGTTCCGGACAGGGAAGTCGCGAGCAGTACTTC. This gives the protein CASSSGQGSREQYF.

This chain joins TRBV15 and TRBJ1-5, with 9 nucleotides matching TRBD1. The germline V gene encodes CDR1 LNHNV and CDR2 YYDKDF (reference sequence). The length of the CDR3 is 17 residues. The trim removed 5 bases at V and 2 bases at J, leaving 10 bases unmatched. The CDR3: CATSPRWTGVGNQPQHF. The CDR3 DNA sequence: TGTGCCACCAGCCCACGGTGGACAGGGGTTGGCAATCAGCCCCAGCATTTT. The full variable domain, completed using reference TRBV15 and TRBJ1-5, is DAMVIQNPRYQVTQFGKPVTLSCSQTLNHNVMYWYQQKSSQAPKLLFHYYDKDFNNEADTPDNFQSRRPNTSFCFLDIRSPGLGDTAMYLCATSPRWTGVGNQPQHFGDGTRLSIL.

The chain combines TRBV2 with TRBJ1-1; 7 bases agree with TRBD1. V was pared by 6 bases and J by 1 base, with 5 bases of the junction left unmatched. This CDR3 is built from 14 residues. Looked up from germline, CDR1 is SNHLY and CDR2 is FYNNEI. This chain's CDR3 is CASRKDRENTEAFF. The CDR3 nucleotides read TGTGCCAGCAGGAAAGACAGGGAGAACACTGAAGCTTTCTTT.

The J gene is TRBJ1-5, the V gene TRBV7-8; 7 bases fit TRBD1. Germline lookup yields CDR1 SGHVS and CDR2 FQNEAQ. The CDR3 has 15 amino acids. V was pared by 6 bases and J by 3 bases, with 8 bases of the junction left unmatched. The CDR3 here is CASRLDRVNNQPQHF. The CDR3 DNA reads TGTGCCAGCAGACTAGACAGGGTCAACAATCAGCCCCAGCATTTT.

This chain connects TRBV11-2 to TRBJ2-5; 14 nucleotides align to TRBD2. Germline loops: CDR1 SGHAT, CDR2 FQNNGV. With V trimmed by 1 base and J by 4 bases, 8 bases remained unmatched. There are 18 residues in the CDR3. DNA for the CDR3: TGTGCCAGCAGCTTAGGGGGCGCCGGGACTAGCGGGGGAGAGACCCAGTACTTC. Translating it yields CASSLGGAGTSGGETQYF.

The chain recombines TRBV6-6 with TRBJ2-1; 9 bases map to TRBD1. Germline CDR1 MNHNY, CDR2 SVGAGI (reference sequence). The CDR3 is 15 residues long. J gave up 12 bases and V 4 bases, and 13 bases lay outside the gene matches. This chain's CDR3 is CASSSGTGRFSWQFF. CDR3 DNA sequence: TGTGCCAGCAGTTCCGGGACAGGGCGGTTTTCGTGGCAGTTCTTC.

This chain uses TRBV4-3 with TRBJ2-2, with 7 bases fitting TRBD1. Trimming took 0 bases from V and 5 from J; bases not matched to a gene: 9. The CDR3 covers 17 residues. Looked up from germline, CDR1 is LGHNA and CDR2 is YSLEER. For the CDR3, the DNA is TGCGCCAGCAGCCAAGACCCACGGGACAGAGGAACCGGGGAGCTGTTTTTT. It translates to CASSQDPRDRGTGELFF.

The chain uses TRBV27 and TRBJ1-5; D not resolved. CDR3 length equals 15 residues. Germline assignment: CDR1 MNHEY and CDR2 SMNVEV (reference sequence). V lost 2 bases, J lost 2 bases, and 10 bases lay in between. Here the CDR3 DNA reads TGTGCCAGCAGTTTAATGGGCTTGGGCAATCAGCCCCAGCATTTT. It specifies CASSLMGLGNQPQHF.

The chain recombines TRBV7-2 with TRBJ2-5; D is perhaps TRBD1 (5 bases). Germline V gene sequence: CDR1 SGHTA, CDR2 FQGNSA. Trimming shortened V by 2 bases and J by 0 bases, and 10 bases separated the two germline ends. The CDR3 is 15 amino acids. The DNA for the CDR3 is TGTGCCAGCAGCTTATGGGGCCTGTACCAAGAGACCCAGTACTTC. Protein: CASSLWGLYQETQYF.

V and J are TRBV7-9 and TRBJ2-1, with a possible D match to TRBD2 (5 bases). This CDR3 is 15 amino acids long. Trimming stripped 10 bases from V and 0 bases from J, with 16 bases between. Germline loops: CDR1 SEHNR, CDR2 FQNEAQ (reference sequence). The CDR3 region is CAIPSLGSSYNEQFF. CDR3 DNA sequence: TGTGCCATCCCGTCCTTGGGGAGCTCCTACAATGAGCAGTTCTTC.

In this sample, this clone turned up once. In DNA form, the CDR3 reads TGTGCCAGCAGTTTACCGACAGGTGGCTATGGCTACACCTTC. This encodes CASSLPTGGYGYTF. This rearrangement joins TRBV2 to TRBJ1-2; a weak D match, TRBD1 (6 bases). From germline, CDR1 is SNHLY and CDR2 FYNNEI. V gave up 5 bases and J gave up 4 bases, with 14 bases separating them. The CDR3 contains 14 residues.

V usage is TRBV29-1 and J usage is TRBJ1-4; 9 bases match TRBD1. The CDR3 has 13 residues. V lost 5 bases to trimming and J lost 8 bases; unmatched junction nucleotides: 6. The germline CDR1 and CDR2 sequences are SQVTM and ANQGSEA. This CDR3 is CSVTGTGREKLFF. The CDR3 DNA sequence: TGCAGCGTTACCGGGACAGGGCGAGAAAAACTGTTTTTT.

This chain links TRBV27 with TRBJ1-6, with D tentatively TRBD1 (6 bases). The germline gives CDR1 MNHEY, CDR2 SMNVEV (reference sequence). V lost 3 bases and J lost 3, with 9 bases in between. This CDR3 has 15 residues. The CDR3 DNA reads TGTGCCAGCAGTTTCGGACAGCTCTATAATTCACCCCTCCACTTT. This translates into CASSFGQLYNSPLHF.

This clone has a handful of counts. The CDR3 region has the DNA TGTGCCAGCAGTTTCCTTGGACAGAATAATGAAAAACTGTTTTTT. It yields the protein CASSFLGQNNEKLFF. The genes are TRBV28 and TRBJ1-4, with D tentatively TRBD1 (6 bases). Germline CDR1 and CDR2: MDHEN and SYDVKM. The CDR3 contains 15 residues. V was clipped by 3 bases and J by 4 bases, with 12 bases between them.